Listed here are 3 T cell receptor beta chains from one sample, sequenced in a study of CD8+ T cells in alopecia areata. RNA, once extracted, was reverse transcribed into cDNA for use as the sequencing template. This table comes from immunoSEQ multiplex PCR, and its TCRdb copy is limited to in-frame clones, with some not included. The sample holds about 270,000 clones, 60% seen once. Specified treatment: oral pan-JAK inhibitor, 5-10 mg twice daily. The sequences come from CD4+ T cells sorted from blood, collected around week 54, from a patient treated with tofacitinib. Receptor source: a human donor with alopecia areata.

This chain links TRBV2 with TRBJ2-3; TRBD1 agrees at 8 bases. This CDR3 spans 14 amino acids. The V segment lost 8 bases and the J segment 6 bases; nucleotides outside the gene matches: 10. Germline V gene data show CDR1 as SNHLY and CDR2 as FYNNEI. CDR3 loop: CASGRGQGPDTQYF. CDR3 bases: TGTGCCAGCGGGCGAGGACAGGGACCGGATACGCAGTATTTT.

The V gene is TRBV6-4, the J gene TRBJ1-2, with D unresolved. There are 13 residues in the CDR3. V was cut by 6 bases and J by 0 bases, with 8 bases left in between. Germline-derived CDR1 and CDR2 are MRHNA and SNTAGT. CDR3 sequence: CASSPGTNYGYTF. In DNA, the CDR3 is TGTGCCAGCAGCCCCGGTACTAACTATGGCTACACCTTC.

DNA of the CDR3: TGTGCCAGCAGCTTAGCTAGGGACACACATCAGCCCCAGCATTTT. Its translation: CASSLARDTHQPQHF. The chain uses TRBV7-2 and TRBJ1-5; perhaps TRBD1 as D (6 bases). Germline values: CDR1 SGHTA, CDR2 FQGNSA. The germline V and J ends were trimmed by 0 bases and 5 bases, with 11 bases remaining between them. This CDR3 region has 15 residues. Complete variable domain (other parts from reference TRBV7-2 and TRBJ1-5): GAGVSQSPSNKVTEKGKDVELRCDPISGHTALYWYRQSLGQGLEFLIYFQGNSAPDKSGLPSDRFSAERTGGSVSTLTIQRTQQEDSAVYLCASSLARDTHQPQHFGDGTRLSIL.